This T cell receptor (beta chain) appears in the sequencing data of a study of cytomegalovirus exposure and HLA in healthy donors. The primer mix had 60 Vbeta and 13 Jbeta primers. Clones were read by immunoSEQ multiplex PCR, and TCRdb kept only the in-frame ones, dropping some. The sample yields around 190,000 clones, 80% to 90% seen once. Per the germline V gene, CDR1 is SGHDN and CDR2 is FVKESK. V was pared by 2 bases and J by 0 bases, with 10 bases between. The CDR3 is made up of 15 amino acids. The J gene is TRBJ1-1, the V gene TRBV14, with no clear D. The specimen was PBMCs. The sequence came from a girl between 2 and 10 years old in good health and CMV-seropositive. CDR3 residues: CASSQLPGMNTEAFF. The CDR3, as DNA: TGTGCCAGCAGCCAATTGCCAGGAATGAACACTGAAGCTTTCTTT.